This TCR beta chain was sequenced in a study of molecular identifiers for immune sequencing clone quantification. General study findings and limits: Clonotypes topping 20 RNA copies carried over 98% of effector molecules but under 1% of naive ones.

Comments on this clonotype: Its antigen is not known.

Germline CDR1 SGDLS, CDR2 YYNGEE. The CDR3 has 15 amino acids. Germline trimming cut 3 bases from V and 5 bases from J; bases unmatched to any gene: 10. From the PCR reads, TCRdb called clonotypes with MiXCR, one entry per CDR3 protein. Seen here are 88,000 or so distinct CDR3 sequences, around 23% observed once, and the top ten hold 1.1%. Naive CD8 T cells were sorted as CD8+CD4-CCR7+CD45RA+. V gene TRBV9 combines with J gene TRBJ2-5; 7 nucleotides agree with TRBD1. The material sequenced was naive CD8+ T cells from blood, with Jurkat cell RNA spiked in. Subset defined: FACS-sorted CD8+CD4-CCR7+CD45RA+ naive T cells. This TCR was recovered from a human donor in good health. Some libraries in this study had Jurkat cell RNA spiked in. The CDR3 is CASSAEQGWSETQYF. The CDR3 DNA sequence: TGTGCCAGCAGCGCTGAACAGGGGTGGTCGGAGACCCAGTACTTC. Based on the CDR3 plus reference TRBV9 and TRBJ2-5, the full variable domain is DSGVTQTPKHLITATGQRVTLRCSPRSGDLSVYWYQQSLDQGLQFLIQYYNGEERAKGNILERFSAQQFPDLHSELNLSSLELGDSALYFCASSAEQGWSETQYFGPGTRLLVL.